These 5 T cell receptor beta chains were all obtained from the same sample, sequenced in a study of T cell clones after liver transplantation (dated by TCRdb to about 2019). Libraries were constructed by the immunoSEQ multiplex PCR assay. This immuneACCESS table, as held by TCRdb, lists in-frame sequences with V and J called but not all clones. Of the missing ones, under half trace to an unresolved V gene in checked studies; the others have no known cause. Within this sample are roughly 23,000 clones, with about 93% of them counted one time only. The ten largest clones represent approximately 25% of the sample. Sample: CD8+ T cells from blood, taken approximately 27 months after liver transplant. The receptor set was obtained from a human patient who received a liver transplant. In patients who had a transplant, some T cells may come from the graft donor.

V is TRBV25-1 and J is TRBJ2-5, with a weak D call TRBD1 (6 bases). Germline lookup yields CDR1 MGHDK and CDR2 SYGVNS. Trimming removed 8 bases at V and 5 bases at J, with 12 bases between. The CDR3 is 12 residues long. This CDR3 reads CASGRGRETQYF. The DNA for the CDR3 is TGTGCCAGCGGCAGGGGACGCGAGACCCAGTACTTC.

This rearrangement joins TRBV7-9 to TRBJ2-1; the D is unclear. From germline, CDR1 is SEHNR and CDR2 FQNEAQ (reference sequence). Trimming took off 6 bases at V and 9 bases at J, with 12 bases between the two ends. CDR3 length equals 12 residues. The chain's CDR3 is CASRDRAVEQFF. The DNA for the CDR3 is TGTGCCAGCAGGGATAGGGCCGTTGAGCAGTTCTTC.

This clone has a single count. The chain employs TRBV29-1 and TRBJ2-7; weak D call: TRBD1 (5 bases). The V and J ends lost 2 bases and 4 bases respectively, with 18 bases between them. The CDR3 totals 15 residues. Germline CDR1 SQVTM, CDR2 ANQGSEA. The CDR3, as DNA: TGCAGCGTTGAATGGCGGCTAGGACAAGAGTACGAGCAGTACTTC. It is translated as CSVEWRLGQEYEQYF.

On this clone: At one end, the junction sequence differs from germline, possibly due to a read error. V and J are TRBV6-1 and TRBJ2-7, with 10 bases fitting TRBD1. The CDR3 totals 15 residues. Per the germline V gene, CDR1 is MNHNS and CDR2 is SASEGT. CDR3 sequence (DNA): TGTGTCAGCAGTGAACCCGGGACAGGGGTCAACGAGCAGTACTTC. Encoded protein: CVSSEPGTGVNEQYF.

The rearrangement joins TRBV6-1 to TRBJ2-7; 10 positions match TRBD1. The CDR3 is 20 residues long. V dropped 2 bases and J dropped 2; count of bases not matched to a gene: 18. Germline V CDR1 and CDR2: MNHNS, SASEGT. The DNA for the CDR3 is TGTGCCAGCAGTGAAACCCCGGGGGACAGGGGTGCTAGCGGGCCCTACGAGCAGTACTTC. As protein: CASSETPGDRGASGPYEQYF.